Listed here are 20 T cell receptor beta chains from one sample, sequenced in a study of molecular identifiers for immune sequencing clone quantification. MiXCR, applied by TCRdb to the PCR reads, yields one record per CDR3 protein. This table has a few hundred thousand distinct CDR3 sequences, around 23% appearing once. The sample was naive CD8+ T cells from blood, with Jurkat cell RNA spiked in. The subset denotes: FACS-sorted CD8+CD4-CCR7+CD45RA+ naive T cells. These receptors were collected from a human donor in good health. Some libraries in this study had Jurkat cell RNA spiked in.

Comments on this clonotype: A read error may be the cause here, since a much bigger clone is one base away. The V gene is TRBV29-1, the J gene TRBJ2-7; D is uncertain. The length of the CDR3 is 13 residues. V was pared by 4 bases and J by 5 bases, with 15 bases between. The germline V gene encodes CDR1 SQVTM and CDR2 ANQGSEA. The CDR3 spells CSVVLGLAHEQYF. CDR3 sequence (DNA): TGCAGCGTTGTTTTGGGGTTGGCCCACGAGCAGTACTTC.

This clonotype was recorded a few times. The J gene is TRBJ1-5, the V gene TRBV6-5; D remains ambiguous. The V gene's germline CDR1 is MNHEY and CDR2 SVGAGI. The CDR3 is made up of 12 amino acids. V was clipped by 10 bases and J by 6 bases, with 13 bases between them. CDR3 nucleotides: TGTGCCATCGGATTGAATGGTCAGCCCCAGCATTTT. It translates to CAIGLNGQPQHF.

This clonotype came up once. One base away lies a much larger clone, so this may be a sequencing read error. The conserved final phenylalanine or tryptophan is absent from the CDR3, which likely points to a read error. The V call is TRBV20-1, the J call TRBJ2-3; D is ambiguous. Trimming took off 5 bases at V and 4 bases at J, with 16 bases between the two ends. The CDR3 is made up of 14 amino acids. Looked up from germline, CDR1 is DFQATT and CDR2 is SNEGSKA (reference sequence). DNA for the CDR3: TGCAGTGCTGGCCCGACTCGGCGCCCAGATACGCAGTATCTT. Its translation: CSAGPTRRPDTQYL.

On this clonotype itself: A read error may explain this, as a much larger clone is one base away. This chain connects TRBV28 to TRBJ2-3, with 10 bases lining up with TRBD2. Germline loops: CDR1 MDHEN, CDR2 SYDVKM. This CDR3 has 15 residues. The chain's CDR3 is CASSLLAGEIDSQYF. For the CDR3, the DNA is TGTGCCAGCAGTTTGCTAGCGGGGGAGATAGATTCGCAGTATTTT.

The sample holds many counts of this clonotype. The chain is built from TRBV4-3 and TRBJ2-7, with D possibly called TRBD1 or TRBD2 (5 bases each). Trimming cost V 0 bases and J 0 bases, with 12 bases left between them. Germline CDR1 is LGHNA and CDR2 is YSLEER. CDR3 length: 16 residues. The CDR3 region has the DNA TGCGCCAGCAGCCAAGAAATCCGGGGACGCTCCTACGAGCAGTACTTC. Translation: CASSQEIRGRSYEQYF.

The chain uses TRBV10-3 and TRBJ2-3; D is perhaps TRBD2 (5 bases). CDR1 is ENHRY and CDR2 is SYGVKD in the germline V gene. The CDR3 covers 15 residues. Trimming took 0 bases from V and 2 from J, leaving 9 bases between them. The CDR3 region has the DNA TGTGCCATCAGTGAGTCCGGGGTATACACAGATACGCAGTATTTT. Protein sequence: CAISESGVYTDTQYF.

V and J are TRBV27 and TRBJ2-7; tentatively, D is TRBD1 or TRBD2 (5 bases each). CDR3 length equals 14 residues. CDR1 is MNHEY and CDR2 is SMNVEV in the germline V gene (reference sequence). The ends were cut back, 1 base at V and 7 bases at J, with 14 bases in the middle. The CDR3, as DNA: TGTGCCAGCAGTTTATTTCCGGGGCCCAAGGAGCAGTACTTC. Protein sequence: CASSLFPGPKEQYF.

The rearrangement joins TRBV28 to TRBJ2-7, with D perhaps TRBD2 (6 bases). Trimming removed 5 bases from V and 0 bases from J, with 14 bases in between. Germline CDR1 is MDHEN and CDR2 is SYDVKM. This CDR3 has 15 residues. CDR3 bases: TGTGCCAGCAGTCCACAGCCGCGGGGCTCCTACGAGCAGTACTTC. It encodes CASSPQPRGSYEQYF.

A few counts support this clonotype. The chain carries TRBV2 and TRBJ1-1; D perhaps matches TRBD1 (6 bases). V shed 3 bases and J shed 6 bases, with 14 bases lying between them. In germline, CDR1 is SNHLY, CDR2 FYNNEI. The CDR3 extends over 14 amino acids. The CDR3 coding sequence is TGTGCCAGCAGTGAGCGGGACACTAGCCCTGAAGCTTTCTTT. It encodes CASSERDTSPEAFF.

This clonotype was counted only a few times. J is TRBJ1-2 and V is TRBV12-3 or TRBV12-4; tentatively, D is TRBD1 (6 bases). The CDR3 totals 13 residues. Trimming removed 3 bases from V and 6 bases from J, with 11 bases in between. As DNA, the CDR3 is TGTGCCAGCAGTTTTCCCGGGGGCCATGGCTACACCTTC. It codes for CASSFPGGHGYTF.

The chain joins TRBV9 to TRBJ2-7, with D perhaps TRBD1 (5 bases). CDR1 and CDR2 from the germline V gene are SGDLS and YYNGEE. The V end was cut by 2 bases, the J end by 0 bases, with 12 bases between. The CDR3 is made up of 15 amino acids. CDR3: CASSVGETDSYEQYF. CDR3 nucleotides: TGTGCCAGCAGCGTTGGTGAGACAGACTCCTACGAGCAGTACTTC.

This clonotype turned up a few times. This chain connects TRBV7-9 to TRBJ1-2; TRBD1 agrees at 7 bases. Germline-derived CDR1 and CDR2 are SEHNR and FQNEAQ (reference sequence). J lost 4 bases, V lost 1 base, and 6 bases had no gene match. The CDR3 is 15 amino acids. The CDR3 sequence is CASSLVGGGVYGYTF. The DNA for the CDR3 is TGTGCCAGCAGCTTAGTAGGGGGCGGCGTCTATGGCTACACCTTC. Looking up the rest from reference TRBV7-9 and TRBJ1-2 gives the full variable domain: DTGVSQNPRHKITKRGQNVTFRCDPISEHNRLYWYRQTLGQGPEFLTYFQNEAQLEKSRLLSDRFSAERPKGSFSTLEIQRTEQGDSAMYLCASSLVGGGVYGYTFGSGTRLTVV.

This clonotype was seen repeatedly, ten times or more. V gene TRBV25-1 combines with J gene TRBJ2-7; D is ambiguous. The CDR3 totals 12 residues. Germline V gene sequence: CDR1 MGHDK, CDR2 SYGVNS. The V end lost 4 bases, the J end lost 1 base, and 5 bases lay between the germline ends. CDR3 in DNA: TGTGCCAGCAGTGGGCTTTCCTACGAGCAGTACTTC. Translated, it gives CASSGLSYEQYF.

This clonotype was seen more than once but under ten times. The junction shows a germline mismatch at one end, possibly a read error. CDR3 bases: TGTGCCAGCAGCTTGGATCTAGCGGGATATGCGGATACGCAGTATTTT. It specifies CASSLDLAGYADTQYF. This rearrangement joins TRBV5-3 to TRBJ2-3, with 9 bases aligning to TRBD2. TRBV5-3 is an ORF; its function is uncertain. The CDR3 has 16 residues.

The chain recombines TRBV18 with TRBJ1-2; D is perhaps TRBD1 (5 bases). V lost 3 bases and J 4 bases, leaving 15 bases between the germline ends. CDR1 and CDR2 from the germline V gene are KGHSH and LQKENI. This CDR3 is 15 amino acids long. The CDR3 here is CASSPWGSDVYGYTF. CDR3 nucleotide sequence: TGTGCCAGCTCACCCTGGGGGTCGGACGTCTATGGCTACACCTTC.

This clonotype has a count of ten or more. The chain links TRBV4-1 to TRBJ1-1; D unresolved. V lost 4 bases and J lost 0, with 6 bases in between. In germline, CDR1 is MGHRA, CDR2 YSYEKL. The length of the CDR3 is 13 residues. In DNA, the CDR3 is TGCGCCAGCAGCCCGCAAGTGAACACTGAAGCTTTCTTT. It is translated as CASSPQVNTEAFF.

This clonotype was observed a few times. The chain uses TRBV28 and TRBJ1-1, with TRBD1 matching over 7 bases. Germline V gene sequence: CDR1 MDHEN, CDR2 SYDVKM. The length of the CDR3 is 14 residues. V dropped 2 bases and J dropped 7; count of bases not matched to a gene: 7. This chain's CDR3 is CASSLRGRSREAFF. For the CDR3, the DNA is TGTGCCAGCAGTTTAAGGGGGCGTTCCCGTGAAGCTTTCTTT.

Remarks on this clonotype: This CDR3 is missing its conserved last phenylalanine or tryptophan, likely due to a read error. The V call is TRBV7-9, the J call TRBJ2-5, with 10 bases lining up with TRBD2. CDR3 length equals 18 residues. J was trimmed by 1 base and V by 5 bases; bases with no gene match: 13. Germline V gene data show CDR1 as SEHNR and CDR2 as FQNEAQ (reference sequence). In nucleotides, the CDR3 is TGTGCCAGCAGCCCCCCACACGGGAGCGGGAGGGCCCAAGAGACCCAGTACCTC. Its translation: CASSPPHGSGRAQETQYL.

The V gene is TRBV4-1, the J gene TRBJ2-2; TRBD2 matches 11 bases. CDR1 is MGHRA and CDR2 is YSYEKL in the germline V gene. This CDR3 spans 18 amino acids. The ends lost 1 base at V and 5 bases at J; junction bases unmatched: 9. CDR3 protein: CASSQGLAGGPWTGELFF. The CDR3 coding sequence is TGCGCCAGCAGCCAAGGATTAGCGGGAGGGCCTTGGACCGGGGAGCTGTTTTTT.

This clonotype has a handful of counts. This sequence joins TRBV4-3 and TRBJ2-7; 7 bases line up with TRBD1. J was trimmed by 3 bases and V by 3 bases; bases with no gene match: 11. Germline CDR1 and CDR2: LGHNA and YSLEER. This CDR3 spans 16 amino acids. The CDR3 DNA sequence: TGCGCCAGCAGCCAGGATAGATCCGGGACAGTCTACGAGCAGTACTTC. As protein: CASSQDRSGTVYEQYF.